This entry concerns a single T cell receptor (beta chain). As yet, its antigen is unknown. Measured with immunoSEQ multiplex PCR; TCRdb has only the in-frame clones, and not every one. The sample carries about 1.5 million clones, around 97% recorded once. This sample was included in a study of shared clonotypes between healthy human individuals. Study as a whole: The plates for each donor numbered three CD4 naive, three CD4 memory, two CD8 naive and one CD8 memory.

It was into CD45RA+ naive and CD45RA-negative memory subsets that the CD4+ cells were split. Whole-study findings and limits: With several donors compared, 4.5% to 6.5% of naive CD4 clonotypes were shared.

Source material: naive CD4+ T cells sorted from blood. Subset here: CD45RA+ positively selected. This TCR came from a man aged 25-45 years in good health.

CDR3: CASSFSRLTEAFF. In DNA, the CDR3 is TGTGCCAGCAGTTTTAGTCGGTTGACTGAAGCTTTCTTT. The J gene is TRBJ1-1, the V gene TRBV28; D is ambiguous. Germline V CDR1 and CDR2: MDHEN, SYDVKM. Trimming stripped 3 bases from V and 5 bases from J, with 10 bases between. CDR3 length equals 13 residues.